A single sample is the source of the 20 T cell receptor beta chains below, sequenced in a study of T cells after yellow fever vaccination. Each CDR3 protein is one row after TCRdb ran MiXCR on the 5' RACE reads. The repertoire holds about 320,000 distinct CDR3 sequences, with around 10% as singletons. The sample consisted of CD4+ T cells sorted from PBMCs, taken 45 days after the yellow fever booster vaccination. Receptors originate from a man aged 18 to 35 who received the YFV17D yellow fever vaccine.

This clonotype has only a few counts. The chain carries TRBV2 and TRBJ1-3; a weak D match, TRBD1 (5 bases). V lost 1 base and J lost 8, with 15 bases in between. The CDR3 runs 15 residues. Germline CDR1 and CDR2: SNHLY and FYNNEI. The CDR3 bases are TGTGCCAGCAGTGAAGGGACCCGGGGACGAGACACCATATATTTT. Its protein is CASSEGTRGRDTIYF.

This clonotype was seen many times. The chain carries TRBV7-2 and TRBJ1-5; maybe TRBD1 (6 bases). Germline V gene sequence: CDR1 SGHTA, CDR2 FQGNSA. The V end was cut by 1 base, the J end by 6 bases, with 16 bases between. The CDR3 is 16 amino acids. This CDR3 reads CASSLGSRGGGQPQHF. The CDR3 nucleotides are TGTGCCAGCAGCTTAGGTTCCAGGGGCGGTGGTCAGCCCCAGCATTTT. The full variable domain, completed using reference TRBV7-2 and TRBJ1-5, is GAGVSQSPSNKVTEKGKDVELRCDPISGHTALYWYRQSLGQGLEFLIYFQGNSAPDKSGLPSDRFSAERTGGSVSTLTIQRTQQEDSAVYLCASSLGSRGGGQPQHFGDGTRLSIL.

The chain employs TRBV20-1 and TRBJ2-2; D is perhaps TRBD1 (7 bases). The V gene's germline CDR1 is DFQATT and CDR2 SNEGSKA (reference sequence). The V end lost 7 bases, the J end lost 7 bases, and 13 bases lay between the germline ends. The length of the CDR3 is 12 residues. The CDR3 region is CSVQGEVGELFF. Here the CDR3 DNA reads TGCAGTGTCCAGGGGGAGGTCGGGGAGCTGTTTTTT.

This clonotype was seen many times. CDR3 residues: CASSYTYPGASGGAETQYF. In DNA form, the CDR3 reads TGTGCCAGCAGTTACACTTACCCGGGGGCTAGCGGGGGGGCTGAGACCCAGTACTTC. The chain recombines TRBV6-5 with TRBJ2-5, with 12 bases fitting TRBD2. Germline values: CDR1 MNHEY, CDR2 SVGAGI. V lost 2 bases to trimming and J lost 5 bases; unmatched junction nucleotides: 15. The CDR3 runs to 19 residues.

The chain recombines TRBV29-1 with TRBJ2-3; no definite D call. Germline CDR1 reads SQVTM; CDR2 reads ANQGSEA. The CDR3 loop spans 13 amino acids. The V gene lost 4 bases and the J gene lost 4 bases, with 12 bases spanning the gap. The CDR3: CSVVTWVADTQYF. DNA of the CDR3: TGCAGCGTTGTCACCTGGGTAGCAGATACGCAGTATTTT.

This clonotype was observed a handful of times. This chain links TRBV7-8 with TRBJ2-5; D is unresolved. The CDR3 contains 11 residues. Germline V gene lookup returns CDR1 SGHVS and CDR2 FQNEAQ. V was clipped by 6 bases and J by 8 bases, with 10 bases between them. DNA for the CDR3: TGTGCCAGCAGTTCTAGGTACACCCAGTACTTC. It yields the protein CASSSRYTQYF.

The chain uses TRBV4-3 and TRBJ2-5; D could derive from TRBD1 or TRBD2 (5 bases each). This CDR3 has 14 amino acids. Germline values: CDR1 LGHNA, CDR2 YSLEER. V was clipped by 4 bases and J by 7 bases, with 16 bases between them. The CDR3 reads CASSLGTELGTQYF. Here the CDR3 DNA reads TGCGCCAGCAGCCTAGGGACGGAACTGGGGACCCAGTACTTC.

This clonotype was observed a handful of times. The gene calls are TRBV2 and TRBJ2-7, with D possibly being TRBD1 (5 bases). The CDR3 spans 14 residues. Deletions cut 4 bases from V and 6 bases from J, with 16 bases between. CDR1 SNHLY and CDR2 FYNNEI come from the germline V gene. The CDR3, as DNA: TGTGCCAGCAGTGCCCACCTCCCCCAGGGCGAGCAGTACGTC. It specifies CASSAHLPQGEQYV.

The table lists this clonotype with a few counts. This sequence joins TRBV12-3 or TRBV12-4 and TRBJ1-1, with TRBD1 as a possible D gene (5 bases). Trimming removed 7 bases at V and 4 bases at J, with 16 bases between. The CDR3 extends over 14 amino acids. The CDR3 coding sequence is TGTGCCAGCAAACCGACAGCAGGACTCACTGAAGCTTTCTTT. It encodes CASKPTAGLTEAFF.

The rearrangement joins TRBV4-2 to TRBJ1-2; no clear D. The CDR3 consists of 14 residues. Germline V gene lookup returns CDR1 LGHNA and CDR2 YNFKEQ. Trimming removed 0 bases at V and 7 bases at J, with 12 bases between. The DNA for the CDR3 is TGTGCCAGCAGCCAAGATTTCGTATTGGGTGGCTACACCTTC. Amino acid sequence: CASSQDFVLGGYTF.

There are many counts of this clonotype. The genes are TRBV20-1 and TRBJ2-6; tentatively, D is TRBD1 (6 bases). Germline CDR1 DFQATT, CDR2 SNEGSKA (reference sequence). Trimming removed 6 bases from V and 0 bases from J, with 12 bases in between. The CDR3 is 15 residues long. The CDR3 nucleotides read TGCAGTGCCCATGGACAGCCCTCTGGGGCCAACGTCCTGACTTTC. Its protein product is CSAHGQPSGANVLTF.

This clonotype showed up just a few times. The chain is built from TRBV5-5 and TRBJ1-4; D remains ambiguous. The CDR3 loop spans 13 amino acids. Trimming took 6 bases from V and 8 from J, leaving 14 bases between them. CDR1 and CDR2 (germline): SGHKS, YYEKEE (reference sequence). The CDR3 loop is CASNNGMGEKLFF. CDR3 nucleotide sequence: TGTGCCAGCAACAACGGCATGGGCGAAAAACTGTTTTTT.

This clonotype was recorded a few times. The chain links TRBV7-3 to TRBJ1-2, with TRBD1 as a possible D gene (5 bases). V was shortened by 5 bases and J by 5 bases, with 18 bases between the two germline ends. Germline values: CDR1 SGHTA, CDR2 FQGTGA. This CDR3 has 15 amino acids. The CDR3 bases are TGTGCCAGCAGCGTTTCCGGGACTGGCGTTTATGGCTACACCTTC. Its translation: CASSVSGTGVYGYTF.

In DNA form, the CDR3 reads TGTGCCACCAGTGAGACCCCGGGACAGGGTGGCAATGAGCAGTTCTTC. As protein: CATSETPGQGGNEQFF. The V and J genes are TRBV24-1 and TRBJ2-1; TRBD1 matches 9 bases. The trim removed 4 bases at V and 6 bases at J, leaving 9 bases unmatched. CDR1 is KGHDR, CDR2 SFDVKD, per germline. This CDR3 comprises 16 residues.

The chain links TRBV7-3 to TRBJ2-3; D is unclear. This CDR3 is 14 amino acids long. CDR1 SGHTA and CDR2 FQGTGA come from the germline V gene. V lost 5 bases, J lost 0 bases, and 9 bases lay in between. In nucleotides, the CDR3 is TGTGCCAGCAGCCCAACATATAGCACAGATACGCAGTATTTT. Translated: CASSPTYSTDTQYF.

The chain has TRBV11-2 and TRBJ2-2; 11 nucleotides align to TRBD1. Per the germline V gene, CDR1 is SGHAT and CDR2 is FQNNGV. Trimming cost V 2 bases and J 2 bases; bases outside gene matches: 7. CDR3 length: 18 amino acids. The chain's CDR3 is CASSLPFRTGGNTGELFF. The DNA for the CDR3 is TGTGCCAGCAGCTTACCCTTTAGGACAGGGGGCAACACCGGGGAGCTGTTTTTT.

The gene calls are TRBV5-1 and TRBJ1-1, with D perhaps matching TRBD1 (5 bases). Germline V gives CDR1 SGHRS, CDR2 YFSETQ. The CDR3 spans 13 residues. Trimming shortened V by 3 bases and J by 3 bases, and 9 bases separated the two germline ends. CDR3 DNA sequence: TGCGCCAGCAGCTCAGGGAAGGACACTGAAGCTTTCTTT. Protein sequence: CASSSGKDTEAFF.

In nucleotides, the CDR3 is TGTGCCAGCAGCCACCCCAGGGGGGCTAGCAATCAGCCCCAGCATTTT. Translation gives CASSHPRGASNQPQHF. The rearrangement joins TRBV28 to TRBJ1-5, with 7 bases identical to TRBD1. CDR1 and CDR2 (germline): MDHEN, SYDVKM. Trimming cost V 6 bases and J 0 bases; bases outside gene matches: 8. The CDR3 loop spans 16 amino acids. Filled out from reference TRBV28 and TRBJ1-5, the complete variable domain reads DVKVTQSSRYLVKRTGEKVFLECVQDMDHENMFWYRQDPGLGLRLIYFSYDVKMKEKGDIPEGYSVSREKKERFSLILESASTNQTSMYLCASSHPRGASNQPQHFGDGTRLSIL.

In its sample, this clonotype was seen a few times. V usage is TRBV7-8 and J usage is TRBJ1-6; TRBD1 is a possible D gene (5 bases). Per the germline V gene, CDR1 is SGHVS and CDR2 is FQNEAQ. V was trimmed by 3 bases and J by 5 bases, leaving 8 bases between them. This CDR3 has 14 amino acids. In nucleotides, the CDR3 is TGTGCCAGCAGCTTGTCGGGACATAATTCACCCCTCCACTTT. Translated, it gives CASSLSGHNSPLHF.

This clonotype has ten or more counts. The gene calls are TRBV18 and TRBJ2-7, with D perhaps matching TRBD1 (7 bases). The germline V gene encodes CDR1 KGHSH and CDR2 LQKENI. The CDR3 has 15 residues. The V and J ends lost 5 bases and 4 bases respectively, with 18 bases between them. In DNA, the CDR3 is TGTGCCAGCTCAGGTGGTGACAGGGAGGTGTACGAGCAGTACTTC. This encodes CASSGGDREVYEQYF.